This T cell receptor (beta chain) was retrieved from a study of PD-L1 blockade in urothelial cancer. Study summary: The year 2014 saw patients start atezolizumab, 1,200 mg intravenously every 3 weeks. Median blood clonality was around 0.074, with some 89,000 unique TCRs.

Time point defined: peripheral blood 6 weeks after treatment start. V dropped 2 bases and J dropped 5 bases, with 8 bases sitting between them. This CDR3 region has 12 residues. Germline V CDR1 and CDR2: SGHNT, YYREEE (reference sequence). Only in-frame clones appear in the TCRdb table, and some are missing; sequencing was by immunoSEQ multiplex PCR. The data show some 110,000 clones, less than 95% seen once. The sequence came from a man between 60 and 70 years old with urothelial cancer. The V call is TRBV5-4, the J call TRBJ2-7, with D unresolved. The source material was PBMCs, sampled around atezolizumab (anti-PD-L1) treatment. In DNA, the CDR3 is TGTGCCAGCAGCTTCAGGCGCGACGAGCAGTACTTC. It translates to CASSFRRDEQYF.